These 18 T cell receptor beta chains share one sample of origin, sequenced in a study of T cell responses to AZD1222 COVID-19 vaccine. Sequencing was performed with immunoSEQ multiplex PCR; in TCRdb, only in-frame clones are kept and a portion is missing. The sample lists some 66,000 clones, roughly 87% occurring once. The input for sequencing was peripheral blood, taken on day 0 of AZD1222 vaccination. Source of these receptors: an adult in good health.

V usage is TRBV12-3 or TRBV12-4 and J usage is TRBJ2-1; D ambiguous. The CDR3 runs 11 residues. The V end lost 7 bases, the J end lost 13 bases, and 14 bases lay between the germline ends. CDR3 loop: CASTSEVVQFF. The CDR3 nucleotides read TGTGCCAGCACCTCAGAGGTCGTCCAGTTCTTC.

The genes are TRBV12-3 or TRBV12-4 and TRBJ1-2; 8 bases are a match to TRBD1. J lost 8 bases, V lost 7 bases, and 6 bases had no gene match. The CDR3 runs to 12 residues. CDR3 in amino acids: CASKGTGGGYTF. For the CDR3, the DNA is TGTGCCAGCAAAGGGACAGGTGGCGGCTACACCTTC.

The chain combines TRBV19 with TRBJ1-2; D is unclear. This CDR3 contains 14 residues. Germline V gene data show CDR1 as LNHDA and CDR2 as SQIVND (reference sequence). The V end was cut by 6 bases, the J end by 4 bases, with 15 bases between. The CDR3 nucleotides are TGTGCCAGTAGCCAGAGCGGGTCGTCCTATGGCTACACCTTC. Encoded protein: CASSQSGSSYGYTF.

The chain links TRBV9 to TRBJ1-2, with D unresolved. CDR1 and CDR2 (germline): SGDLS, YYNGEE. The CDR3 loop spans 13 amino acids. V was shortened by 4 bases and J by 4 bases, with 11 bases between the two germline ends. CDR3 amino acids: CASSPTSIYGYTF. The CDR3 nucleotides read TGTGCCAGCAGCCCTACAAGCATCTATGGCTACACCTTC. Drawing the rest from reference TRBV9 and TRBJ1-2, the complete variable domain is DSGVTQTPKHLITATGQRVTLRCSPRSGDLSVYWYQQSLDQGLQFLIQYYNGEERAKGNILERFSAQQFPDLHSELNLSSLELGDSALYFCASSPTSIYGYTFGSGTRLTVV.

The rearrangement joins TRBV7-9 to TRBJ2-3, with 11 bases aligning to TRBD2. Germline V CDR1 and CDR2: SEHNR, FQNEAQ (reference sequence). CDR3 length: 16 residues. The V gene end was trimmed by 2 bases and the J gene end by 5 bases; junction bases not matched to a gene: 6. Here the CDR3 reads CASSLRLAGRVDTQYF. The CDR3 region has the DNA TGTGCCAGCAGCTTAAGACTAGCGGGGAGGGTAGATACGCAGTATTTT.

V gene TRBV7-2 combines with J gene TRBJ1-5; 7 bases agree with TRBD1. CDR3 length: 15 residues. With V trimmed by 1 base and J by 5 bases, 5 bases remained unmatched. CDR1 is SGHTA and CDR2 is FQGNSA in the germline V gene. The CDR3 spells CASSLGGDSYQPQHF. The CDR3 region has the DNA TGTGCCAGCAGCTTAGGAGGGGACAGTTATCAGCCCCAGCATTTT.

The rearrangement joins TRBV5-1 to TRBJ2-3; perhaps D is TRBD1 or TRBD2 (5 bases each). The CDR3 extends over 15 amino acids. Between the trimmed V and J ends, which lost 5 bases and 4 bases, there was a span of 17 bases. Germline V gene data show CDR1 as SGHRS and CDR2 as YFSETQ. CDR3 sequence: CASRQQGVRADTQYF. The CDR3 nucleotides are TGCGCCAGCAGACAGCAGGGTGTGAGGGCAGATACGCAGTATTTT.

The genes are TRBV7-2 and TRBJ1-2; 9 positions agree with TRBD1. This CDR3 has 16 residues. V lost 1 base to trimming and J lost 7 bases; unmatched junction nucleotides: 10. CDR1 and CDR2 from the germline V gene are SGHTA and FQGNSA. Here the CDR3 DNA reads TGTGCCAGCAGCTTAGATAGGGACAGGGATGTTGGTGGCTACACCTTC. This translates into CASSLDRDRDVGGYTF.

The rearrangement uses TRBV4-1 and TRBJ1-1, with D possibly matching TRBD1 (6 bases). The CDR3 runs to 13 residues. Trimming shortened V by 7 bases and J by 6 bases, and 15 bases separated the two germline ends. Germline V lookup: CDR1 MGHRA, CDR2 YSYEKL. The CDR3 sequence is CASMNPGVAEAFF. DNA for the CDR3: TGCGCCAGCATGAACCCAGGGGTGGCTGAAGCTTTCTTT.

The rearrangement links TRBV20-1 to TRBJ1-2; D remains unclear. CDR1 and CDR2 (germline): DFQATT, SNEGSKA (reference sequence). Trimming left V 3 bases short and J 2 bases short, with 16 bases between. The CDR3 spans 15 residues. The CDR3 region has the DNA TGCAGTGCTAGTCCAGTCCGAGGGCAAAACTATGGCTACACCTTC. The encoded protein is CSASPVRGQNYGYTF.

This chain uses TRBV24-1 with TRBJ2-2, with unresolved D. Germline V lookup: CDR1 KGHDR, CDR2 SFDVKD. Trimming took off 6 bases at V and 1 base at J, with 11 bases between the two ends. The CDR3 has 15 amino acids. The CDR3 DNA is TGTGCCACCAGTAAAAGGACGGGGAACACCGGGGAGCTGTTTTTT. Protein product: CATSKRTGNTGELFF.

V is TRBV28 and J is TRBJ2-7, with 12 bases identical to TRBD2. Germline trimming cut 2 bases from V and 3 bases from J; bases unmatched to any gene: 23. This CDR3 has 22 residues. The germline V gene encodes CDR1 MDHEN and CDR2 SYDVKM. The CDR3 sequence: CASSLGPPPGLAGQSPHYEQYF. DNA for the CDR3: TGTGCCAGCAGTTTAGGCCCCCCCCCGGGACTAGCGGGTCAATCCCCCCACTACGAGCAGTACTTC.

The chain has TRBV2 and TRBJ1-5; D is perhaps TRBD1 (5 bases). Trimming pared 7 bases from V and 1 base from J, leaving 8 bases between. Germline CDR1 is SNHLY and CDR2 is FYNNEI. The CDR3 consists of 13 residues. The CDR3 coding sequence is TGTGCCAGCACTGGGGGGAGCAATCAGCCCCAGCATTTT. It specifies CASTGGSNQPQHF.

The chain uses TRBV5-4 and TRBJ1-5; TRBD1 agrees at 9 bases. The germline CDR1 and CDR2 sequences are SGHNT and YYREEE (reference sequence). With V trimmed by 0 bases and J by 5 bases, 9 bases remained unmatched. CDR3 length: 17 residues. This CDR3 is CASSLGPNRGQDQPQHF. Written as DNA, the CDR3 is TGTGCCAGCAGCTTGGGACCCAACAGGGGGCAGGATCAGCCCCAGCATTTT.

This chain uses TRBV5-1 with TRBJ1-2, with D possibly being TRBD1 (6 bases). V lost 2 bases to trimming and J lost 6 bases, with 11 bases between them. The CDR3 has 13 amino acids. Germline CDR1 and CDR2: SGHRS and YFSETQ. The CDR3 is CASSFRTDDGYTF. The CDR3 nucleotides are TGCGCCAGCAGCTTCCGGACAGATGATGGCTACACCTTC.

V gene TRBV6-5 combines with J gene TRBJ2-7; TRBD2 matches at 12 bases. Germline trimming cut 2 bases from V and 4 bases from J; bases unmatched to any gene: 6. This CDR3 has 16 residues. CDR1 is MNHEY, CDR2 SVGAGI, per germline. Written as DNA, the CDR3 is TGTGCCAGCAGTTACGGAACTAGCGGGGGGCCTTACGAGCAGTACTTC. Translating it yields CASSYGTSGGPYEQYF.

The J gene is TRBJ1-1, the V gene TRBV6-5; perhaps TRBD1 as D (6 bases). The CDR3 has 15 amino acids. The germline V gene encodes CDR1 MNHEY and CDR2 SVGAGI. V gave up 2 bases and J gave up 5 bases, with 15 bases separating them. In nucleotides, the CDR3 is TGTGCCAGCAGTTACGACGGCCAGGGGCGGACTGAAGCTTTCTTT. Translated, it gives CASSYDGQGRTEAFF.

The rearrangement joins TRBV11-2 to TRBJ1-2, with a weak D call TRBD1 (5 bases). The CDR3 length is 13 residues. Germline CDR1 and CDR2: SGHAT and FQNNGV. The V end lost 1 base, the J end lost 8 bases, and 11 bases lay between the germline ends. The CDR3 sequence: CASSLGQGVGYTF. The CDR3 DNA follows: TGTGCCAGCAGCTTAGGGCAGGGCGTAGGCTACACCTTC.